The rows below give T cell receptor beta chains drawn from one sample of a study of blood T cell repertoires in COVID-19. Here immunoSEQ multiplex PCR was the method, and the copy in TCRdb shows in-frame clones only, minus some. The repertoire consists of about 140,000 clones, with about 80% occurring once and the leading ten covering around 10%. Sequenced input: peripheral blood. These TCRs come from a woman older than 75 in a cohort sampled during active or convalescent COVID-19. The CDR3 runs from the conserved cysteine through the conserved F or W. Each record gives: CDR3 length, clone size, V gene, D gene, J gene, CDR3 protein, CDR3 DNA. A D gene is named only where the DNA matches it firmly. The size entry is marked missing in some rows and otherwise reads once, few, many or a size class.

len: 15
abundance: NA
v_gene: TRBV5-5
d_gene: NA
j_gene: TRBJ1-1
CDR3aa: CASSPWTTANTEAFF
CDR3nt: TGTGCCAGCAGCCCCTGGACAACGGCGAACACTGAAGCTTTCTTT

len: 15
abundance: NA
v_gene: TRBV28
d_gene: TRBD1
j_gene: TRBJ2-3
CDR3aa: CASSLDRGLSDTQYF
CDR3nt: TGTGCCAGCAGTTTAGACAGGGGTCTGTCAGATACGCAGTATTTT

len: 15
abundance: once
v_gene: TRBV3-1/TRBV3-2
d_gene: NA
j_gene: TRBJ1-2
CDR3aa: CASSQRGRRPYGYTF
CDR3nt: TGTGCCAGCAGCCAACGCGGCAGAAGACCCTATGGCTACACCTTC

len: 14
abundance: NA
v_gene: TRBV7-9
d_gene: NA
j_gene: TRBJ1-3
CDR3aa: CASSYKNLGNTIYF
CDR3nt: TGTGCCAGCAGCTATAAAAATTTGGGAAACACCATATATTTT

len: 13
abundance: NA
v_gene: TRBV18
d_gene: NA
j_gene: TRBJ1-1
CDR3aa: CASSPPASTEAFF
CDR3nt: TGTGCCAGCTCACCACCGGCTAGCACTGAAGCTTTCTTT

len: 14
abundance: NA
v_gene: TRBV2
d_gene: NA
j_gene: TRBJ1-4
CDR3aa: CASKAVRVDEKLFF
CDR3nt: TGTGCCAGCAAGGCTGTCAGGGTGGATGAAAAACTGTTTTTT

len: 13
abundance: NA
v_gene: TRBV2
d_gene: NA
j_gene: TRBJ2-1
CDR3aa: CASSGAAGWGQFF
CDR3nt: TGTGCCAGCAGTGGAGCTGCGGGTTGGGGGCAGTTCTTC

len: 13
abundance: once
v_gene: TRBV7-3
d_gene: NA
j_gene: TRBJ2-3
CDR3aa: CASSHRGTDTQYF
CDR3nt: TGTGCCAGCAGCCACCGAGGCACAGATACGCAGTATTTT

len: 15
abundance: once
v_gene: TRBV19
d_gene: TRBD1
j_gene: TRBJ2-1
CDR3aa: CASSIRGQGPHEQFF
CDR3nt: TGTGCCAGTAGTATAAGAGGACAGGGCCCCCATGAGCAGTTCTTC

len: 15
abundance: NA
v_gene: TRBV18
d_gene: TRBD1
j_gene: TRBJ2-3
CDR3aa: CASSLQGASTDTQYF
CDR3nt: TGTGCCAGCTCACTACAGGGGGCTAGCACAGATACGCAGTATTTT

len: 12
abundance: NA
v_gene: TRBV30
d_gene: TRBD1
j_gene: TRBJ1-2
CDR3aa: CAHGRGNYGYTF
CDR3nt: TGTGCCCACGGCAGGGGGAACTATGGCTACACCTTC

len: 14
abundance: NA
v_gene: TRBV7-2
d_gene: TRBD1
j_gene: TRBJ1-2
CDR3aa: CASSRGQGNYGYTF
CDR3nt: TGTGCCAGCAGCCGCGGACAGGGGAACTATGGCTACACCTTC

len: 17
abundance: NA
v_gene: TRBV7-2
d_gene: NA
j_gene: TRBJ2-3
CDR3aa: CASSDQAPVIHTDTQYF
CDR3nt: TGTGCCAGCAGCGACCAGGCTCCTGTCATACACACAGATACGCAGTATTTT

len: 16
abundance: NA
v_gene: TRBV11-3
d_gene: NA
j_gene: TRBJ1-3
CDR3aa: CASSLGPPSSGNTIYF
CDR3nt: TGTGCCAGCAGCTTAGGCCCGCCGAGCTCTGGAAACACCATATATTTT

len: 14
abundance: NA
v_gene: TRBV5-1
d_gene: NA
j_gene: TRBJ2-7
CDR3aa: CASSLEQGPYEQYF
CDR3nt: TGCGCCAGCAGCTTGGAACAGGGCCCCTACGAGCAGTACTTC

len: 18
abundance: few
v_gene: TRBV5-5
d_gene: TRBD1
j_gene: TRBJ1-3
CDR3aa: CASSLARTGTISGNTIYF
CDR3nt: TGTGCCAGCAGCTTAGCAAGGACAGGGACGATCTCTGGAAACACCATATATTTT

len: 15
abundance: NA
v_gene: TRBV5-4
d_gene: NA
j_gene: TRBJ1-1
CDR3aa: CASSRGGQLNTEAFF
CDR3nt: TGTGCCAGCAGCAGAGGCGGGCAGCTGAACACTGAAGCTTTCTTT

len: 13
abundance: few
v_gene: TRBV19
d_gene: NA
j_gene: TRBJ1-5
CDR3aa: CASSIATGDPQHF
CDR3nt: TGTGCCAGTAGTATAGCGACGGGGGACCCCCAGCATTTT

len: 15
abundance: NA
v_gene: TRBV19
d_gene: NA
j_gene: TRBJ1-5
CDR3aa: CASSIQGYSNQPQHF
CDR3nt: TGTGCCAGTAGTATTCAGGGTTATAGCAATCAGCCCCAGCATTTT

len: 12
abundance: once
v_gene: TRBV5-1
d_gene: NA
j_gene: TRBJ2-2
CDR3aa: CASSLGQRELFF
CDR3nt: TGCGCCAGCAGCCTCGGACAGAGGGAGCTGTTTTTT

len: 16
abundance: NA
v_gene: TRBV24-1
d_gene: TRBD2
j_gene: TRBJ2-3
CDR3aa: CATSGAAGTSTDTQYF
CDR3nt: TGTGCCACCAGTGGGGCAGCGGGGACTAGCACAGATACGCAGTATTTT

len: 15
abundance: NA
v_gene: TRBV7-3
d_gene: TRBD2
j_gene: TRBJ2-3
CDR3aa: CASSLNGGAADTQYF
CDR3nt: TGTGCCAGCAGCTTAAACGGGGGGGCAGCAGATACGCAGTATTTT

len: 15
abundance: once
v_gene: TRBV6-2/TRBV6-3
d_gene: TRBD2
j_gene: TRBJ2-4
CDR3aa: CASSRLAGVSAIQYF
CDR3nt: TGTGCCAGCAGTCGCCTAGCGGGGGTGTCCGCCATTCAGTACTTC

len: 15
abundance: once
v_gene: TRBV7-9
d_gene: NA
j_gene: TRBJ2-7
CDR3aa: CASSFGLGDDYEQYF
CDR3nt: TGTGCCAGCAGCTTCGGGCTGGGAGACGACTACGAGCAGTACTTC

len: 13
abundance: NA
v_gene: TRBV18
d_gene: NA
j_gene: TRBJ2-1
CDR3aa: CASSPLEYNEQFF
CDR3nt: TGTGCCAGCTCACCATTGGAGTACAATGAGCAGTTCTTC

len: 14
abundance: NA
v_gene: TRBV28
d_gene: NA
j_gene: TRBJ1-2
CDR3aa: CASSLYGINYGYTF
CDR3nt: TGTGCCAGCAGTTTATACGGGATTAACTATGGCTACACCTTC

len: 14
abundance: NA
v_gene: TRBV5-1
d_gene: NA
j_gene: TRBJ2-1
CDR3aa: CASSLGQTYNEQFF
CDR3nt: TGCGCCAGCAGCTTGGGACAGACTTACAATGAGCAGTTCTTC

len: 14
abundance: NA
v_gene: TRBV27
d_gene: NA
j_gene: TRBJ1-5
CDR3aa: CASSFDRYNQPQHF
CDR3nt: TGTGCCAGCAGTTTTGACAGATACAATCAGCCCCAGCATTTT

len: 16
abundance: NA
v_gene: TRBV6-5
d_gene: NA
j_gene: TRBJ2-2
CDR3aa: CASSYVVSRGTGELFF
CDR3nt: TGTGCCAGCAGTTACGTAGTCAGCCGGGGAACCGGGGAGCTGTTTTTT